The TCR beta chain described here comes from a study of Ad26.COV2.S vaccination and SARS-CoV-2 variants. The V and J ends lost 5 bases and 3 bases, in that order; junction bases with no gene match: 10. Looked up from germline, CDR1 is SEHNR and CDR2 is FQNEAQ (reference sequence). CDR3 size: 16 residues. General study findings and limits: It was vaccine recipients, not placebo recipients, who had the higher spike-specific TCR breadth.

The table came from immunoSEQ multiplex PCR; TCRdb's copy has only in-frame clones and leaves some out. Here the sample spans roughly 270,000 clones, about 89% being singletons. This clone showed up just once. The antigen remains unidentified. As to treatment: some 20 received Ad26.COV2.S at low or high dose, single or two shots; 5 received placebo; per-sample allocation not given. Day 63 following the first vaccine or placebo injection was when the samples were taken. This rearrangement joins TRBV7-9 to TRBJ1-2; 9 bases agree with TRBD1. This receptor was identified in a person between 18 and 60 years old who received the Ad26.COV2.S COVID-19 vaccine or a placebo. The sample here was peripheral blood, taken in a trial of Ad26.COV2.S vaccine versus placebo. The CDR3 DNA reads TGTGCCAGCAGCCTCGGACAGGGGCTTCAGTACTATGGCTACACCTTC. Translating gives CASSLGQGLQYYGYTF.